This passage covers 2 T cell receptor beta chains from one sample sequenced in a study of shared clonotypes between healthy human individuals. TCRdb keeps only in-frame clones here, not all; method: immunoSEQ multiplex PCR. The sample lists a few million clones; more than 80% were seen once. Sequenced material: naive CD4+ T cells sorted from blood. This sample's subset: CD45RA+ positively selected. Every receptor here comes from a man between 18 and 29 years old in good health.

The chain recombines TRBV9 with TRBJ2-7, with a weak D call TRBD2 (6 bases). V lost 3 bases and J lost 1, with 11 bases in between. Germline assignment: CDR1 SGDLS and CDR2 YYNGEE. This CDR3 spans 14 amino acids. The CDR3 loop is CASSAMTSSYEQYF. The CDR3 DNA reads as TGTGCCAGCAGCGCCATGACTAGTTCCTACGAGCAGTACTTC.

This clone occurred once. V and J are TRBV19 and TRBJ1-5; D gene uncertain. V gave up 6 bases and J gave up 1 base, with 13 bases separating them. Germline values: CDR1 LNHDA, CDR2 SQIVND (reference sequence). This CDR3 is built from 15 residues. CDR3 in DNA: TGTGCCAGTAGGGAGGGCAGTGGAAGCAATCAGCCCCAGCATTTT. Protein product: CASREGSGSNQPQHF.